This TCR beta chain was retrieved from a study of cytomegalovirus exposure and HLA in healthy donors (dated by TCRdb to the late 2010s). Background for the entire study: An earlier analysis of roughly 500 of the donors reported approximately 260 Gb of sequence data and roughly 120 million unique TCR beta sequences obtained from approximately 180 million T cells. Among 398 genotyped donors of the cohort, an average of about 240,000 unique TCR beta nucleotide sequences was sequenced per donor, of which 15% to 20% were non-productive. An early release covering roughly 640 HLA-typed donors comprised approximately 290 gigabases of sequencing data and tens of millions of unique TCR sequences. Donor age, sex, ethnicity and CMV serostatus were collected together with the repertoire data. Besides the first cohort of under 700 subjects, a separate validation cohort made up of roughly 130 different subjects was used. Four to six DR-DQ haplotypes were handled as single units for association and clustering, since linkage in the cohort was strong. A later genetic analysis took genome-wide SNP genotypes for about three fifths of the 666 donors and used that subset as a discovery cohort. Both class I and class II loci were covered by HLA typing, at four-digit resolution. The study aimed to test whether signatures of past pathogen exposure could be identified by cataloging public T cell receptors. A later analysis re-examined previously published TCR beta repertoires from more than 550 donors and added high-resolution HLA genotyping to investigate patterns of TCR occurrence. An earlier analysis of approximately 580 of the donors used high-throughput TCR beta sequencing to judge whether each TCR beta V gene segment behaved as functional or pseudogenic. Among the roughly 430 genotyped donors, around 81% belonged to the genetic ancestry cluster associated with self-reported Caucasian donors. High-throughput TCR immunosequencing, statistical association of individual TCRs with disease status, and machine learning were combined to predict cytomegalovirus infection status. All discovery cohort repertoires had been generated on a single sequencing platform. Rather than using new phenotypic data, the later analysis identified candidate immune exposures from TCR beta sequences and from how often those sequences occurred across donors. Typing coverage varied by locus: roughly 629-640 donors for A, B, C, DRB1 and DQB1; roughly 520 for DQA1; around 570 for DPA1; around 490 for DPB1. The study used immunosequencing to profile the T cell repertoires of under 700 subjects and linked those repertoires to cytomegalovirus serostatus.

The library was produced with the immunoSEQ multiplex PCR assay. For the multiplex PCR, a mixture combining 60 forward primers for TCR Vbeta segments and 13 reverse primers for TCR Jbeta segments was used. A multiplex PCR assay on genomic DNA amplified the CDR3 region of rearranged TCR beta genes. The amplified TCR beta libraries were sequenced on the Illumina HiSeq System as 87-base-pair reads. The authors' analysis ran thus. A later analysis tallied roughly 78 million unique TCR beta chains across the approximately 670 repertoires, and approximately 11 million of those chains were shared by two or more donors. To remove PCR and sequencing errors, raw reads were error-corrected and collapsed into unique sequences using a nearest-neighbor algorithm that merged closely related sequences. Alignment of CDR3 sequences to IMGT reference sequences was used to assign V, D and J gene segments. Each retained sequence needed at least a six-nucleotide match to both a V gene segment and a J gene segment. A rearrangement counted as productive if the CDR3 had no stop codons and remained in frame with V and J, and every other rearrangement counted as non-productive. Following IMGT convention, CDR3 was defined as the stretch from the second conserved V-encoded cysteine up to the conserved J-encoded phenylalanine. The earlier analysis of about 570 of the donors excluded any sequence lacking an unambiguous match to a single V gene segment. An earlier analysis of over 450 of the donors classified V segments as functional when productive rearrangements were above 56.7% and as segregating when the standard deviation between donors was above 5%. To diagnose cytomegalovirus status from the catalog of TCR beta chain sequences, a statistical classification framework was built. In a later analysis, TCR nucleotide sequences were compared against IMGT/GENE-DB human TR gene sequences so that V and J genes could be assigned. A later analysis assigned CDR3 sequences and most-parsimonious VDJ recombination scenarios with the TCRdist pipeline. In a later analysis, every TCR beta chain was defined by the combination of its CDR3 amino acid sequence and its V-gene family, and reads without a unique V-gene family were dropped. In a later analysis, fewer than 600 highly shared, low-generation-probability nucleotide sequences were removed to address suspected cross-contamination and a sequencing artifact. In a later analysis, a clonal expansion index was calculated for each public chain from normalized within-repertoire ranks of inferred template counts. A later analysis computed generation probabilities with a VDJ recombination model fitted to out-of-frame rearrangements, and checked the results against IGoR. In a later analysis, hypergeometric tests were used to score TCR-TCR, TCR-HLA and TCR-CMV co-occurrence, with a repertoire-size bias correction applied to TCR pairs. To estimate false discovery rates, a later analysis permuted the HLA or CMV assignments 20 times. A later analysis grouped co-occurring TCRs with DBSCAN, adding TCRdist sequence similarity when clustering within HLA-allele-positive subsets. Repertoires with fewer than 30,000 or more than 120,000 public chains, plus five repertoires with anomalous nucleotide sharing, were excluded from co-occurrence clustering. TCRdb retrieved this table from immuneACCESS and kept in-frame rearrangements only. Not all clones are present; in checked studies, unresolved V genes account for under half, and no reason is known for the remainder. V, J and clone size are those of that table, while D and trimming were read from the DNA. The sample has 95,000 to 100,000 clones on record, approximately 77% of them singletons. The top ten clonotypes cover approximately 8% of the sample.

V loses 5 bases, J loses 3 bases, and the germline ends lie 16 bases apart. Spanning cysteine to phenylalanine, the CDR3 consists of 15 amino acids. Kept here is only the CDR3 DNA, which spans 45 bases and is read in frame from base 1. In the germline V gene, CDR1 corresponds to SGHAT and CDR2 to FQNNGV. As to this clone: Its antigen remains unidentified. Base qualities are not at hand, and no much larger clone is one base apart.

The cohort was made up of several hundred healthy bone marrow donors. All cohort members were sampled while nominally healthy, although unrecorded immune exposures were likely present. The donor was CMV seronegative and belonged to the group of 350 to 400 seronegative cohort members. Every donor gave a peripheral blood sample, and the peripheral blood mononuclear cells from that sample were used for TCR beta sequencing. The Qiagen DNeasy Blood Extraction Kit was used to extract genomic DNA from the blood cell samples. Broad study findings and their caveats: In a later analysis, the rate of TCR association differed among HLA loci, with DRB1 alleles having the most associated TCRs and HLA-C alleles having the fewest. A few of the identified cytomegalovirus-associated TCR beta chains were confirmed in vitro to be specific for cytomegalovirus antigens. The study gave a list of roughly 150 TCR beta chains associated with cytomegalovirus. The only immune exposure information available for the cohort was CMV serostatus. Several of the top co-occurrence clusters appeared to be linked to parvovirus B19, influenza, CMV and Epstein-Barr virus, according to a later analysis. In both the original and validation cohorts, the classifier was reported to diagnose cytomegalovirus status with high specificity and sensitivity. A group of highly shared sequence variants was considered likely to be a technical artifact of the sequencing pipeline. In a later analysis, most CMV-associated TCR beta chains were found to appear HLA-restricted, with HLA associations seemingly driven largely by CMV exposure. Compared with equally common non-associated chains, HLA-associated TCR beta chains in a later analysis were more clonally expanded and had lower generation probabilities. According to a later genetic analysis, donors in an Asian-associated ancestry cluster had fewer N-insertions in productive TCRs than the approximately 710-donor mean. The cohort was sequenced for TCR beta chains only, and without alpha or paired-chain data the features that could be detected were limited. Linkage disequilibrium might explain the correlated functional status among segregating V segments, but an unknown experimental factor could not be ruled out. Some IMGT-functional V segments, including TRBV6-2 and TRBV6-3, could not be distinguished by the 87-base-pair reads and were therefore excluded. When HLA alleles, especially DR and DQ, strongly co-occurred, TCR associations were difficult to assign to individual alleles. V-gene and J-gene trimming of TCR beta chains was associated with a missense DCLRE1C variant in a later genetic analysis, and the association was replicated in an independent cohort. The presence/absence analyses assumed that sequencing depth was roughly uniform across donors, and that assumption may not be true. Because HLA typing was unavailable for some donors at each locus, only the typed subset was used in association tests. The authors suggested that the approach could potentially be generalized to other disease states and immunological phenotypes. Most TCR sequences were seen in very few donors, while some public TCRs were found in many individuals. At a false discovery rate of 0.05, a later analysis linked fewer than 20,000 TCR beta sequences to specific HLA alleles. Because counts were too low, roughly 17 rarely observed V segments, including chromosome 9 orphons, were left out of the earlier analysis of some 600 of the donors. A further reported finding was that TCR beta sequences accurately predicted the HLA-A and HLA-B alleles for most subjects in the first cohort. Broadly in line with IMGT annotations, most TCR beta V segments showed up in productive rearrangements about 90% or about 30% of the time in an earlier analysis of approximately 640 of the donors.

The rearranged chain carries TRBV11-2 and TRBJ1-2, and perhaps TRBD1 as D gene, on 6 matching bases. Sequencing was performed on PBMCs. The TCR comes from a female donor in good health and CMV-seronegative. The DNA sequence reads TGTGCCAGCAGCCCCTGGGGGGGCAAGGACTATGGCTACACCTTC. This gives the protein CASSPWGGKDYGYTF.